This is a list of T cell receptor beta chains from one sample in a study of regulatory T cells in long-lasting Graves disease. TCRdb reprocessed the multiplex PCR reads with MiXCR, giving one entry per CDR3 protein. The data show over 450,000 distinct CDR3 sequences, about 22% seen once. The sequencing used peripheral blood mononuclear cells (PBMCs), collected when the disease was refractory, from a patient treated with antithyroid drugs. These receptors were obtained from a female donor with Graves disease. CDR3s include the opening cysteine and the closing phenylalanine or tryptophan. D genes are given only for firm matches. Size is stated for part of the rows, as once, few or many counts, or as a class when the clone is expanded.

CDR3 length,clone size,V gene,D gene,J gene,CDR3 DNA,CDR3 protein
14,few,TRBV27,-,TRBJ2-2,TGTGCCAGCAAGTTTACGGGTGACGCCGGGGAGCTGTTTTTT,CASKFTGDAGELFF
14,many,TRBV29-1,-,TRBJ2-5,TGCAGCGTTGGAGACCGGGATAGTGGGGAGACCCAGTACTTC,CSVGDRDSGETQYF
13,few,TRBV29-1,-,TRBJ1-2,TGCAGCGTGGAACAGGAAGAGGCCTATGGCTACACCTTC,CSVEQEEAYGYTF
15,-,TRBV19,-,TRBJ2-2,TGTGCCAGTTTGGTCGGGGCAATGAACACCGGGGAGCTGTTTTTT,CASLVGAMNTGELFF
12,many,TRBV10-3,-,TRBJ1-2,TGTGCCATCAGTGAGTCGGGGAGCGGCTACACCTTC,CAISESGSGYTF
14,many,TRBV6-1,TRBD2,TRBJ2-5,TGTGCCAGCAGGGCGGGAGATCGGGGGGAGACCCAGTACTTC,CASRAGDRGETQYF
15,-,TRBV5-1,TRBD1,TRBJ2-3,TGCGCCAGCAGCCAGGGGGACCGGCACACAGATACGCAGTATTTT,CASSQGDRHTDTQYF
20,few,TRBV12-5,TRBD1,TRBJ2-7,TGTGCTAGTGGTTTGGGGACAGGGCAGATCCGGGGTCGGCGTGGATACGAGCAGTACTTC,CASGLGTGQIRGRRGYEQYF
15,many,TRBV12-3/TRBV12-4,-,TRBJ2-6,TGTGCCAGCAGTCGACTACCTTCTGGGGCCAACGTCCTGACTTTC,CASSRLPSGANVLTF
13,many,TRBV9,-,TRBJ1-2,TGTGCCAGTCGTATGGACGGTGGCTATGGCTACACCTTC,CASRMDGGYGYTF
14,many,TRBV28,TRBD1,TRBJ2-5,TGTGCCAGCAACCATCAGGGGGTGGTCGAGACCCAGTACTTC,CASNHQGVVETQYF
13,many,TRBV5-1,-,TRBJ1-1,TGCGCCAGCAGTTCCGGGATGAACACTGAAGCTTTCTTT,CASSSGMNTEAFF
13,-,TRBV7-9,TRBD1,TRBJ2-7,TGTGCCAGCACCGATGACAGGGTCTACGAGCAGTACTTC,CASTDDRVYEQYF
13,many,TRBV30,-,TRBJ1-5,TGTGCCTGGAGTCGTTATAGCAATCAGCCCCAGCATTTT,CAWSRYSNQPQHF
15,-,TRBV13,TRBD1,TRBJ2-7,TGTGCCAGCAGCTTAGGACAGGGGGAGAACTACGAGCAGTACTTC,CASSLGQGENYEQYF
13,many,TRBV29-1,-,TRBJ1-1,TGCAGCGTGGCCGGGACTCCCAACACTGAAGCTTTCTTT,CSVAGTPNTEAFF
13,many,TRBV2,-,TRBJ1-2,TGTGCCAGCAGACAGGGTCGGGGGTATGGCTACACCTTC,CASRQGRGYGYTF
17,few,TRBV7-8,-,TRBJ1-1,TGTGCCAGCAGCTTAGTGCGGACGGGGGGTTCTGGGACTGAAGCTTTCTTT,CASSLVRTGGSGTEAFF
16,-,TRBV12-3/TRBV12-4,-,TRBJ2-7,TGTGCCAGCAGCCCCCTAGGAGGGGGCGAATGGGGCGAGCAGTACTTC,CASSPLGGGEWGEQYF
14,many,TRBV28,-,TRBJ1-6,TGTGCCAGCAGTGGCAGGCGTTATAATTCACCCCTCCACTTT,CASSGRRYNSPLHF
14,once,TRBV7-9,-,TRBJ2-7,TGTGCCAGCAGCTTGATGGACGCAGCCTACGAGCAGTACTTC,CASSLMDAAYEQYF
13,-,TRBV7-9,TRBD2,TRBJ2-7,TGTGCCAGCAGCCGTAGCGGGAGTGGCGAGCAGTACTTC,CASSRSGSGEQYF
15,-,TRBV29-1,TRBD1,TRBJ1-4,TGCAGCGTTGCGGGGGTGACAGGGGAGGGTGAAAAACTGTTTTTT,CSVAGVTGEGEKLFF
18,-,TRBV6-9,-,TRBJ2-6,TGTGCCAGCAGTTACGGTGCAGGTCCTTCCTCTGGGGCCAACGTCCTGACTTTC,CASSYGAGPSSGANVLTF
12,many,TRBV28,-,TRBJ1-2,TGTGCCAGCAGTTTAGACGGGTATGGCTACACCTTC,CASSLDGYGYTF
19,many,TRBV7-2,-,TRBJ1-1,TGTGCCAGCAGCTTTAAACGGTGGGGATTTAGGGACTTGGGCACTGAAGCTTTCTTT,CASSFKRWGFRDLGTEAFF
14,many,TRBV28,-,TRBJ2-5,TGTGCCAGCAGTTTGAGGCAGGGGAGAGAGACCCAGTACTTC,CASSLRQGRETQYF